A selection of T cell receptor beta chains follows, all from one sample in a study of blood T cell repertoires in COVID-19. Repertoires were generated with immunoSEQ multiplex PCR, while TCRdb's copy carries only in-frame clones and drops some. The profile covers approximately 260,000 clones, with 82% appearing a single time and 4.9% taken by the ten largest. The source material was peripheral blood. The receptors come from a woman aged 80 or over with active or convalescent COVID-19. The CDR3 runs from the conserved cysteine through the conserved F or W. The order of the fields is clone size, J gene, D gene, V gene, CDR3 protein, CDR3 DNA. A D gene is named only where the DNA matches it firmly. A clone size is listed for some rows: how often the clone was seen (once, few, many), or a class if it is expanded.

clone size: few; J gene: TRBJ1-6; D gene: NA; V gene: TRBV5-4; CDR3 protein: CASSPEPRENSPLHF; CDR3 DNA: TGTGCCAGCAGCCCGGAACCCAGGGAAAATTCACCCCTCCACTTT
clone size: NA; J gene: TRBJ2-3; D gene: TRBD2; V gene: TRBV6-5; CDR3 protein: CASTQTSGRPDTQYF; CDR3 DNA: TGTGCCAGCACCCAGACTAGCGGGAGGCCAGATACGCAGTATTTT
clone size: NA; J gene: TRBJ1-2; D gene: NA; V gene: TRBV27; CDR3 protein: CASSLSTGIGGYTF; CDR3 DNA: TGTGCCAGCAGTTTATCTACAGGGATTGGGGGCTACACCTTC
clone size: NA; J gene: TRBJ2-4; D gene: NA; V gene: TRBV21-1; CDR3 protein: CASNPTANIQYF; CDR3 DNA: TGTGCCAGCAACCCGACAGCAAACATTCAGTACTTC
clone size: few; J gene: TRBJ1-6; D gene: TRBD1; V gene: TRBV13; CDR3 protein: CASSPRGQGRNSPLHF; CDR3 DNA: TGTGCCAGCAGCCCGAGGGGACAGGGGAGAAATTCACCCCTCCACTTT
clone size: NA; J gene: TRBJ2-1; D gene: TRBD1; V gene: TRBV5-4; CDR3 protein: CASSLVSGTVPYNEQFF; CDR3 DNA: TGTGCCAGCAGCTTGGTTTCCGGGACAGTGCCCTACAATGAGCAGTTCTTC
clone size: NA; J gene: TRBJ1-3; D gene: NA; V gene: TRBV6-5; CDR3 protein: CASRSGLSGNTIYF; CDR3 DNA: TGTGCCAGCAGATCGGGACTGTCTGGAAACACCATATATTTT
clone size: NA; J gene: TRBJ2-3; D gene: TRBD2; V gene: TRBV6-6; CDR3 protein: CASSQTSGREGTDTQYF; CDR3 DNA: TGTGCCAGCAGTCAGACTAGCGGGAGGGAGGGCACAGATACGCAGTATTTT
clone size: NA; J gene: TRBJ1-1; D gene: TRBD1; V gene: TRBV18; CDR3 protein: CASSHPGQGFVTEAFF; CDR3 DNA: TGTGCCAGCTCACACCCGGGACAGGGTTTTGTCACTGAAGCTTTCTTT
clone size: once; J gene: TRBJ2-5; D gene: TRBD1; V gene: TRBV27; CDR3 protein: CAAKDRAQETQYF; CDR3 DNA: TGTGCCGCCAAAGACAGGGCCCAAGAGACCCAGTACTTC
clone size: NA; J gene: TRBJ1-1; D gene: TRBD1; V gene: TRBV19; CDR3 protein: CASKATGVATEAFF; CDR3 DNA: TGTGCCAGTAAAGCGACAGGGGTGGCCACTGAAGCTTTCTTT
clone size: NA; J gene: TRBJ2-7; D gene: NA; V gene: TRBV27; CDR3 protein: CASSRCSPGRYF; CDR3 DNA: TGTGCCAGCAGTCGATGTTCCCCAGGGCGGTACTTC
clone size: NA; J gene: TRBJ2-7; D gene: NA; V gene: TRBV3-1/TRBV3-2; CDR3 protein: CASSRVGRVEQYF; CDR3 DNA: TGTGCCAGCAGCCGTGTTGGTCGGGTCGAGCAGTACTTC
clone size: few; J gene: TRBJ1-6; D gene: TRBD1; V gene: TRBV7-9; CDR3 protein: CASSRTGYNSPLHF; CDR3 DNA: TGTGCCAGCAGCCGGACAGGTTATAATTCACCCCTCCACTTT
clone size: NA; J gene: TRBJ2-2; D gene: TRBD2; V gene: TRBV5-1; CDR3 protein: CASSLTLAGGTGELFF; CDR3 DNA: TGCGCCAGCAGCTTGACACTAGCGGGAGGCACCGGGGAGCTGTTTTTT
clone size: NA; J gene: TRBJ1-3; D gene: NA; V gene: TRBV5-1; CDR3 protein: CASAAAGGLSGNTIYF; CDR3 DNA: TGCGCCAGCGCGGCCGCGGGCGGACTCTCTGGAAACACCATATATTTT
clone size: NA; J gene: TRBJ2-7; D gene: NA; V gene: TRBV5-5; CDR3 protein: CASSFQQRVLYEQYF; CDR3 DNA: TGTGCCAGCAGCTTTCAACAGCGGGTCCTATACGAGCAGTACTTC
clone size: NA; J gene: TRBJ1-6; D gene: NA; V gene: TRBV4-1; CDR3 protein: CASSQDRGGHQGIYSPLHF; CDR3 DNA: TGCGCCAGCAGCCAAGATAGGGGGGGCCATCAGGGGATTTACTCGCCCCTCCACTTT
clone size: NA; J gene: TRBJ1-1; D gene: NA; V gene: TRBV18; CDR3 protein: CASSRPFYGGVGTEAFF; CDR3 DNA: TGTGCCAGCTCACGGCCCTTCTACGGGGGGGTGGGCACTGAAGCTTTCTTT
clone size: NA; J gene: TRBJ1-2; D gene: NA; V gene: TRBV28; CDR3 protein: CASTLGQGLGYGYTF; CDR3 DNA: TGTGCCAGCACTTTGGGGCAAGGGTTGGGGTATGGCTACACCTTC
clone size: NA; J gene: TRBJ2-5; D gene: NA; V gene: TRBV27; CDR3 protein: CASSLSRLGRETQYF; CDR3 DNA: TGTGCCAGCAGTTTATCGCGACTAGGGCGGGAGACCCAGTACTTC
clone size: NA; J gene: TRBJ1-1; D gene: NA; V gene: TRBV2; CDR3 protein: CASSLYRVTLAEAFF; CDR3 DNA: TGTGCCAGCAGTCTTTACAGGGTAACTTTGGCTGAAGCTTTCTTT
clone size: NA; J gene: TRBJ1-1; D gene: TRBD1; V gene: TRBV15; CDR3 protein: CATERQGNTEAFF; CDR3 DNA: TGTGCCACGGAGCGACAGGGGAACACTGAAGCTTTCTTT
clone size: NA; J gene: TRBJ1-6; D gene: NA; V gene: TRBV5-1; CDR3 protein: CASSLSPETSPLHF; CDR3 DNA: TGCGCCAGCAGCTTGTCGCCAGAGACATCACCCCTCCACTTT
clone size: NA; J gene: TRBJ1-1; D gene: TRBD1; V gene: TRBV5-1; CDR3 protein: CASSPTGSEAFF; CDR3 DNA: TGCGCCAGCAGCCCGACAGGGTCTGAAGCTTTCTTT
clone size: NA; J gene: TRBJ2-3; D gene: TRBD2; V gene: TRBV5-1; CDR3 protein: CASSTSGRASVDTQYF; CDR3 DNA: TGCGCCAGCAGCACCAGCGGGAGGGCCTCTGTAGATACGCAGTATTTT
clone size: NA; J gene: TRBJ2-5; D gene: TRBD1; V gene: TRBV28; CDR3 protein: CASSPTGQVEETQYF; CDR3 DNA: TGTGCCAGCAGTCCAACGGGACAGGTAGAAGAGACCCAGTACTTC
clone size: NA; J gene: TRBJ1-5; D gene: TRBD1; V gene: TRBV28; CDR3 protein: CASSLPTGINQPQHF; CDR3 DNA: TGTGCCAGCAGTTTACCGACAGGGATCAATCAGCCCCAGCATTTT
clone size: NA; J gene: TRBJ1-1; D gene: NA; V gene: TRBV5-1; CDR3 protein: CASSSGGAATNTEAFF; CDR3 DNA: TGCGCCAGCAGCTCGGGCGGGGCAGCCACGAACACTGAAGCTTTCTTT
clone size: NA; J gene: TRBJ2-1; D gene: NA; V gene: TRBV5-1; CDR3 protein: CASSPSGADYNEQFF; CDR3 DNA: TGCGCCAGCAGCCCCAGTGGGGCCGATTACAATGAGCAGTTCTTC
clone size: NA; J gene: TRBJ1-2; D gene: NA; V gene: TRBV29-1; CDR3 protein: CSVARETYGYTF; CDR3 DNA: TGCAGCGTTGCGCGGGAAACCTATGGCTACACCTTC